This entry lists 3 T cell receptor beta chains sequenced from one sample in a study of T cells after yellow fever vaccination. TCRdb redid the calling of the 5' RACE reads with MiXCR, one entry per CDR3 protein. Of about 85,000 distinct CDR3 sequences in the sample, about an eighth were seen once. Specimen: CD8+ T cells not binding an NS4B(214-222) dextramer, sorted from PBMCs, collected 20 to 25 days after the first yellow fever vaccination. All receptors derive from a young man who received the YFV17D yellow fever vaccine.

The chain has TRBV27 and TRBJ1-2; D is uncertain. The CDR3 consists of 15 residues. V was shortened by 5 bases and J by 1 base, with 14 bases between the two germline ends. The germline CDR1 and CDR2 sequences are MNHEY and SMNVEV (reference sequence). The CDR3 DNA sequence: TGTGCCAGCAGTGCCTACGACGGGATTAACTATGGCTACACCTTC. It codes for CASSAYDGINYGYTF.

The J gene is TRBJ2-5, the V gene TRBV6-1; the D is unclear. V was clipped by 6 bases and J by 0 bases, with 11 bases between them. The CDR3 sequence is 14 residues long. Germline V gene lookup returns CDR1 MNHNS and CDR2 SASEGT. The CDR3 DNA sequence: TGTGCCAGCAGCACCGACGGGTACCAAGAGACCCAGTACTTC. Protein sequence: CASSTDGYQETQYF.

As DNA, the CDR3 is TGCGCCAGCAGCCAAGCCCCAGGACGGCACTATGGCTACACCTTC. This translates into CASSQAPGRHYGYTF. J is TRBJ1-2 and V is TRBV4-1; D unclear. V was cut by 1 base and J by 3 bases, with 12 bases left in between. Germline CDR1 reads MGHRA; CDR2 reads YSYEKL. This CDR3 region has 15 residues.